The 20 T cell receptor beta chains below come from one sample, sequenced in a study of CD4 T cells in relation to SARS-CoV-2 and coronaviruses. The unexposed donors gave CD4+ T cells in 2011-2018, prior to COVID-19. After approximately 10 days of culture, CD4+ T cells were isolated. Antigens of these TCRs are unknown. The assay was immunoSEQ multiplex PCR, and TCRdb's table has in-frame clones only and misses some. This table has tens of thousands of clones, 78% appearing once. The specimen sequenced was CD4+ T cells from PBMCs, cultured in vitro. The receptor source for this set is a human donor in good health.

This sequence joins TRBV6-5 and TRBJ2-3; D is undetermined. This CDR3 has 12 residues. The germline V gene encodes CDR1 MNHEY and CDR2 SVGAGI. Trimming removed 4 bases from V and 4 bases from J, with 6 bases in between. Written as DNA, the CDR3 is TGTGCCAGCAGTTCTACATCAGATACGCAGTATTTT. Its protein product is CASSSTSDTQYF.

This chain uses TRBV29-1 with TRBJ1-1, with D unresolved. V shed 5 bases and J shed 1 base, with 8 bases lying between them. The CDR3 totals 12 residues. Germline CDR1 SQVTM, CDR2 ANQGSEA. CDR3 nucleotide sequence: TGCAGCGTTCAACATTCGAACACTGAAGCTTTCTTT. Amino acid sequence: CSVQHSNTEAFF.

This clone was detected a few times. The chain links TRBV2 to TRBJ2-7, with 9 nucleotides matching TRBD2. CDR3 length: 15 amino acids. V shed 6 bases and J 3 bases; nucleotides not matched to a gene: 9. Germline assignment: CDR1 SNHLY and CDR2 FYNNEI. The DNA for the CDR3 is TGTGCCAGCAGCGCAGCGGGAGCGGGGGGCTACGAGCAGTACTTC. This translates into CASSAAGAGGYEQYF.

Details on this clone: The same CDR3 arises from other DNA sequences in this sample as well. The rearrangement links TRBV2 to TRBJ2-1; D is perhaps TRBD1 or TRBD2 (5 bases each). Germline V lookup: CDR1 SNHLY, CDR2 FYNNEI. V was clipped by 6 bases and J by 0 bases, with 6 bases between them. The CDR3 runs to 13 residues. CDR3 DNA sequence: TGTGCCAGCAGGGGGGACTCCTACAATGAGCAGTTCTTC. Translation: CASRGDSYNEQFF. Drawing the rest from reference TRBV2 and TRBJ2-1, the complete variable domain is EPEVTQTPSHQVTQMGQEVILRCVPISNHLYFYWYRQILGQKVEFLVSFYNNEISEKSEIFDDQFSVERPDGSNFTLKIRSTKLEDSAMYFCASRGDSYNEQFFGPGTRLTVL.

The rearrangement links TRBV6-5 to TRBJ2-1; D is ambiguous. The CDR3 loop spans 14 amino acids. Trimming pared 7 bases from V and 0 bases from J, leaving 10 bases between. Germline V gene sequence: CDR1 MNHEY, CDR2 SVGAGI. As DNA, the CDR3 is TGTGCCAGCACGTTGCCAGGCTCCTACAATGAGCAGTTCTTC. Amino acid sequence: CASTLPGSYNEQFF.

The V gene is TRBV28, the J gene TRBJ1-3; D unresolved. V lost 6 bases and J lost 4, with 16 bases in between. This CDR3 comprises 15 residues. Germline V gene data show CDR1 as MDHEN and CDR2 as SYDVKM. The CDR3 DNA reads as TGTGCCAGCAGCCTCTCCACCGGACTGGGAAACACCATATATTTT. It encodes CASSLSTGLGNTIYF. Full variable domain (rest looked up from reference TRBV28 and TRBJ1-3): DVKVTQSSRYLVKRTGEKVFLECVQDMDHENMFWYRQDPGLGLRLIYFSYDVKMKEKGDIPEGYSVSREKKERFSLILESASTNQTSMYLCASSLSTGLGNTIYFGEGSWLTVV.

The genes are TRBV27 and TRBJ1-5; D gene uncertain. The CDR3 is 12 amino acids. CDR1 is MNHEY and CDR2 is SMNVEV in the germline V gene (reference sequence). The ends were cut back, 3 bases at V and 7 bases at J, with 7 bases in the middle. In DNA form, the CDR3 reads TGTGCCAGCAGTTTCCCCGGGCAGCCCCAGCATTTT. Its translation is CASSFPGQPQHF.

In nucleotides, the CDR3 is TGTGCCAGTAGCCAGGGAGGGGGGAGCAATCAGCCCCAGCATTTT. The encoded protein is CASSQGGGSNQPQHF. The chain carries TRBV19 and TRBJ1-5; a weak D match, TRBD1 (6 bases). CDR1 is LNHDA and CDR2 is SQIVND in the germline V gene (reference sequence). This CDR3 contains 15 residues. Trimming took 6 bases from V and 1 from J, leaving 13 bases between them.

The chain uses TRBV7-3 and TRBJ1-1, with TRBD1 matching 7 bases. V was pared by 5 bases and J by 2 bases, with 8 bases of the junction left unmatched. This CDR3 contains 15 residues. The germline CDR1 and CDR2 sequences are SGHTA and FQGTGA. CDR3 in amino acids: CASSLSGQLNTEAFF. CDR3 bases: TGTGCCAGCAGCCTATCGGGACAGCTCAACACTGAAGCTTTCTTT.

This CDR3 is CASSWGGVANTEAFF. The CDR3 DNA follows: TGCGCCAGCAGCTGGGGCGGGGTAGCGAACACTGAAGCTTTCTTT. The chain combines TRBV5-1 with TRBJ1-1; D possibly corresponds to TRBD1 (5 bases). This CDR3 spans 15 amino acids. V was trimmed by 3 bases and J by 1 base, leaving 13 bases between them. CDR1 and CDR2 from the germline V gene are SGHRS and YFSETQ.

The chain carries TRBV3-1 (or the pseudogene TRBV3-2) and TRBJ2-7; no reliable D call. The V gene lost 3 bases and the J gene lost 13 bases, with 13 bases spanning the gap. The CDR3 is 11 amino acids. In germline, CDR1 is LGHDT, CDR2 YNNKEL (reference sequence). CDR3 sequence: CASSQSGQPYF. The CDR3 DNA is TGTGCCAGCAGCCAGTCGGGCCAGCCTTACTTC.

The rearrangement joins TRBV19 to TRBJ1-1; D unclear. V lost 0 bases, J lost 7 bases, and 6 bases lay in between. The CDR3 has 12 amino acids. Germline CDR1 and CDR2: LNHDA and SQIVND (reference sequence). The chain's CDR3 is CASSIDRGEAFF. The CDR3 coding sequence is TGTGCCAGTAGTATAGATCGCGGTGAAGCTTTCTTT.

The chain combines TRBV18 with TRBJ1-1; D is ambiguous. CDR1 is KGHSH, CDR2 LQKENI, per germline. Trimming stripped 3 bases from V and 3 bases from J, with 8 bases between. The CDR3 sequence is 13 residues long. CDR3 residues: CASSPLRDTEAFF. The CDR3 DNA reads TGTGCCAGCTCACCCCTAAGGGACACTGAAGCTTTCTTT. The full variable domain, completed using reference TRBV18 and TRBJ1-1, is NAGVMQNPRHLVRRRGQEARLRCSPMKGHSHVYWYRQLPEEGLKFMVYLQKENIIDESGMPKERFSAEFPKEGPSILRIQQVVRGDSAAYFCASSPLRDTEAFFGQGTRLTVV.

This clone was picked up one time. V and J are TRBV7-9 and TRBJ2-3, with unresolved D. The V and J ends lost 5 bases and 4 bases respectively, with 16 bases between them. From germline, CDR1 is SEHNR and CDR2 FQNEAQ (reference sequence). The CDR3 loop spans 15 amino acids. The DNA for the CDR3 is TGTGCCAGCAGCCCCATATTCAGTGGTTCAGATACGCAGTATTTT. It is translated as CASSPIFSGSDTQYF.

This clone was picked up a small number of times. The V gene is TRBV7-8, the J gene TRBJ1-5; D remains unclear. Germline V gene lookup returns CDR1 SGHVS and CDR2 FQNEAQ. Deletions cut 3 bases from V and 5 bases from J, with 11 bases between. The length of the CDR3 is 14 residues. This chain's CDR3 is CASSFSGRDQPQHF. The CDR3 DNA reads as TGTGCCAGCAGCTTTTCAGGACGGGATCAGCCCCAGCATTTT.

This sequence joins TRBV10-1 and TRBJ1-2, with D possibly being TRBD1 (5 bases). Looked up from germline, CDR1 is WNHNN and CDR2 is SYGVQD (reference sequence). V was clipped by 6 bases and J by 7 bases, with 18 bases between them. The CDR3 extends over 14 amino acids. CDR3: CASSASGASGGYTF. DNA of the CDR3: TGCGCCAGCAGCGCCTCCGGGGCCTCAGGTGGCTACACCTTC.

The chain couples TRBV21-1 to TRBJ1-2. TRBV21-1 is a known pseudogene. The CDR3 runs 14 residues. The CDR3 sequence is CASTQKVPGYGYTF. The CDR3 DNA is TGTGCCAGCACCCAAAAGGTCCCGGGCTATGGCTACACCTTC.

The CDR3 sequence: CAWKAPAITEAFF. CDR3 DNA sequence: TGTGCCTGGAAAGCCCCAGCGATAACTGAAGCTTTCTTT. This rearrangement joins TRBV30 to TRBJ1-1; D is ambiguous. This CDR3 has 13 residues. Germline assignment: CDR1 GTSNPN and CDR2 SVGIG (reference sequence). V was trimmed by 4 bases and J by 5 bases, leaving 14 bases between them.

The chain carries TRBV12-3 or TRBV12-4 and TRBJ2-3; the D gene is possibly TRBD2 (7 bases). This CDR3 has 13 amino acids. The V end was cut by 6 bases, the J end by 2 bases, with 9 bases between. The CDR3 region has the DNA TGTGCCAGCAGCGGGGGGCCCACAGATACGCAGTATTTT. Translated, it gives CASSGGPTDTQYF.

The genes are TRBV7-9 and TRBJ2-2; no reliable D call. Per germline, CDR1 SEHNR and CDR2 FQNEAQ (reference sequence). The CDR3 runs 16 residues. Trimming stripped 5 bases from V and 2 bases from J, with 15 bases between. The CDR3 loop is CASSQSAGFNTGELFF. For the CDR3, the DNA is TGTGCCAGCAGCCAAAGTGCCGGGTTTAACACCGGGGAGCTGTTTTTT.